This T cell receptor (beta chain) came from a study of T cells in Graves' hyperthyroidism and ophthalmopathy. Overall study context: Staff took peripheral blood when the initial diagnosis was made, before any treatment began. Whole-study findings and limits: Ophthalmopathy was told apart from stable hyperthyroidism by a 13 V-J model.

The CDR3 runs to 15 residues. V was clipped by 0 bases and J by 7 bases, with 14 bases between them. CDR1 is SGHRS and CDR2 is YFSETQ in the germline V gene. Exclusion followed for patients with uncontrolled infection, other autoimmune disease, pregnancy or lactation. Researchers amplified the TCR beta CDR3 regions from RNA transcripts. A set of HTBI primers served as the primers for a first-round RT-PCR of the TCR CDR3. TCRdb independently ran MiXCR on the multiplex PCR reads; one entry per CDR3 protein. This table holds 33,000 or so distinct CDR3 sequences, just under 50% found once. In this sample, this clonotype turned up many times. Its antigen is still unknown.

The TCR sequence derives from a woman in her 50s with Graves' hyperthyroidism that later progressed to Graves' ophthalmopathy. The source material was blood. This chain links TRBV5-1 with TRBJ2-1; D not certain. Here the CDR3 DNA reads TGCGCCAGCAGCTTGGTACAGAATGGGGTTAATGAGCAGTTCTTC. Encoded protein: CASSLVQNGVNEQFF.